Each of the 29 T cell receptor beta chains below was sequenced from the same sample in a study of T cell changes during pregnancy in multiple sclerosis. The table came from immunoSEQ multiplex PCR; TCRdb's copy has only in-frame clones and leaves some out. Of 40,000 to 60,000 clones in the sample, roughly 94% were seen once. The input for sequencing was CD8+ T cells from peripheral blood mononuclear cells, taken in the first trimester of pregnancy. The receptors come from a female donor with multiple sclerosis, enrolled in a pregnancy study.

The chain combines TRBV11-2 with TRBJ2-1, with D possibly matching TRBD2 (5 bases). The CDR3 is made up of 13 amino acids. CDR1 SGHAT and CDR2 FQNNGV come from the germline V gene. Trimming removed 4 bases from V and 8 bases from J, with 12 bases in between. The CDR3: CASSYTSIDEQFF. The CDR3 coding sequence is TGTGCCAGCAGCTATACTAGTATCGATGAGCAGTTCTTC.

The chain is built from TRBV29-1 and TRBJ2-7; D not resolved. The germline V and J ends were trimmed by 3 bases and 3 bases, with 12 bases remaining between them. In germline, CDR1 is SQVTM, CDR2 ANQGSEA. The CDR3 sequence is 13 residues long. The DNA for the CDR3 is TGCAGCGTTGATCTCCCCGGAGACTACGAGCAGTACTTC. Its translation: CSVDLPGDYEQYF.

The CDR3 DNA sequence: TGTGCCAGTAGTTCCCGGGACTACACAGATACGCAGTATTTT. Translated: CASSSRDYTDTQYF. The V and J genes are TRBV19 and TRBJ2-3, with 7 bases that match TRBD2. The CDR3 consists of 14 residues. V dropped 5 bases and J dropped 2; count of bases not matched to a gene: 4. Germline lookup yields CDR1 LNHDA and CDR2 SQIVND (reference sequence).

V and J are TRBV27 and TRBJ2-5, with 9 bases aligning to TRBD1. Germline values: CDR1 MNHEY, CDR2 SMNVEV (reference sequence). This CDR3 is built from 13 residues. The J segment lost 1 base and the V segment lost 6 bases, leaving 0 bases of the junction unmatched. The CDR3 loop is CASRGQGQETQYF. CDR3 nucleotides: TGTGCCAGCAGGGGACAGGGCCAAGAGACCCAGTACTTC.

The chain employs TRBV27 and TRBJ2-1, with TRBD2 identical over 10 bases. The CDR3 has 14 residues. Germline trimming cut 5 bases from V and 4 bases from J; bases unmatched to any gene: 2. Germline values: CDR1 MNHEY, CDR2 SMNVEV (reference sequence). The CDR3 DNA sequence: TGTGCCAGCAGTGAGACTAGCGGGTACAATGAGCAGTTCTTC. It codes for CASSETSGYNEQFF.

The chain carries TRBV7-9 and TRBJ2-7; TRBD2 agrees at 7 bases. The CDR3 consists of 16 residues. Germline CDR1 reads SEHNR; CDR2 reads FQNEAQ (reference sequence). V lost 5 bases, J lost 4 bases, and 14 bases stayed unmatched. The CDR3 region has the DNA TGTGCCAGCAGCCCGGCGGGGGAAGGGAATCCGTACGAGCAGTACTTC. This translates into CASSPAGEGNPYEQYF.

The CDR3: CARLRTGPLGDGYTF. CDR3 nucleotide sequence: TGTGCCCGCCTGCGGACAGGGCCCCTGGGGGATGGCTACACCTTC. V gene TRBV2 combines with J gene TRBJ1-2; 8 nucleotides agree with TRBD1. J lost 6 bases, V lost 11 bases, and 17 bases had no gene match. Germline V gene lookup returns CDR1 SNHLY and CDR2 FYNNEI. The CDR3 totals 15 residues.

The rearrangement joins TRBV25-1 to TRBJ1-1; the D gene is possibly TRBD1 (6 bases). V lost 3 bases and J lost 4, with 12 bases in between. Germline values: CDR1 MGHDK, CDR2 SYGVNS. The CDR3 extends over 14 amino acids. CDR3 residues: CASSDPDRSTEAFF. In DNA, the CDR3 is TGTGCCAGCAGTGACCCCGACAGGTCCACTGAAGCTTTCTTT.

V usage is TRBV10-2 and J usage is TRBJ2-7, with D possibly matching TRBD2 (5 bases). V dropped 2 bases and J dropped 3 bases, with 14 bases sitting between them. The CDR3 sequence is 15 residues long. Germline CDR1 and CDR2: WSHSY and SAAADI. CDR3 sequence: CASSEGEGGLYEQYF. The DNA of the CDR3 is TGCGCCAGCAGTGAGGGAGAGGGCGGGCTCTACGAGCAGTACTTC.

The chain has TRBV5-3 and TRBJ2-1, with D unclear. TRBV5-3 is sorted into the ORF group, with uncertain function. The V end was cut by 4 bases, the J end by 6 bases, with 17 bases between. The CDR3 has 15 amino acids. The chain's CDR3 is CARSANRVSFNEQFF. As DNA, the CDR3 is TGTGCCAGAAGCGCAAACCGGGTGTCGTTCAATGAGCAGTTCTTC.

This chain uses TRBV5-4 with TRBJ2-7, with 8 bases lining up with TRBD2. Germline trimming cut 0 bases from V and 2 bases from J; bases unmatched to any gene: 4. Per germline, CDR1 SGHNT and CDR2 YYREEE (reference sequence). The CDR3 has 15 residues. CDR3 sequence (DNA): TGTGCCAGCAGCTTGGCGGTTAGCGGGACCTACGAGCAGTACTTC. This codes for CASSLAVSGTYEQYF.

In this sample, this clone turned up once. The chain recombines TRBV2 with TRBJ1-3; a weak D match, TRBD1 (5 bases). The germline CDR1 and CDR2 sequences are SNHLY and FYNNEI. The CDR3 consists of 16 residues. Trimming stripped 6 bases from V and 9 bases from J, with 24 bases between. The CDR3 region has the DNA TGTGCCAGCAGGACCGTAGGGGCACTGACGGATAGCACCATATATTTT. Protein product: CASRTVGALTDSTIYF.

This clone was observed once. The chain employs TRBV19 and TRBJ2-7, with D possibly being TRBD2 (6 bases). Looked up from germline, CDR1 is LNHDA and CDR2 is SQIVND (reference sequence). Trimming removed 1 base at V and 2 bases at J, with 12 bases between. The CDR3 consists of 15 residues. In nucleotides, the CDR3 is TGTGCCAGTAGTATAGCGGGAGCAAGTACCTACGAGCAGTACTTC. Translated, it gives CASSIAGASTYEQYF. Combining the CDR3 with reference TRBV19 and TRBJ2-7 gives the whole variable domain DGGITQSPKYLFRKEGQNVTLSCEQNLNHDAMYWYRQDPGQGLRLIYYSQIVNDFQKGDIAEGYSVSREKKESFPLTVTSAQKNPTAFYLCASSIAGASTYEQYFGPGTRLTVT.

The J gene is TRBJ2-5, the V gene TRBV5-6; D is possibly TRBD1 (6 bases). Germline V gene lookup returns CDR1 SGHDT and CDR2 YYEEEE. Trimming took off 3 bases at V and 0 bases at J, with 12 bases between the two ends. The CDR3 is made up of 15 amino acids. The CDR3 is CASSSDREYQETQYF. The CDR3 DNA reads TGTGCCAGCAGCTCGGACAGAGAGTACCAAGAGACCCAGTACTTC.

This clone was observed once. The chain recombines TRBV15 with TRBJ2-7; 10 bases are a match to TRBD1. V trimming: 5 bases; J trimming: 4 bases; junction bases outside the gene matches: 14. CDR1 and CDR2 from the germline V gene are LNHNV and YYDKDF (reference sequence). This CDR3 comprises 17 residues. CDR3 region: CATSLLGQGLSRYEQYF. DNA of the CDR3: TGTGCCACCAGCCTCCTGGGACAGGGGCTTTCCCGTTACGAGCAGTACTTC.

Details on this clone: One junction end does not reproduce the germline sequence, and a read error may be involved. CDR3 loop: CASKTDRVKTEAFF. CDR3 DNA sequence: TGTGCCAGCAAAACGGACAGGGTGAAAACTGAAGCTTTCTTT. The J gene is TRBJ1-1, the V gene TRBV27, with 8 bases aligning to TRBD1. In germline, CDR1 is MNHEY, CDR2 SMNVEV (reference sequence). The CDR3 has 14 amino acids.

This clone occurred once. This chain links TRBV29-1 with TRBJ2-1; no definite D call. V lost 4 bases, J lost 4 bases, and 11 bases lay in between. Looked up from germline, CDR1 is SQVTM and CDR2 is ANQGSEA. CDR3 length: 13 residues. CDR3 sequence (DNA): TGCAGCGTTGGAGTAGCAGATTACAATGAGCAGTTCTTC. This gives the protein CSVGVADYNEQFF.

This clone came up a few times. This chain links TRBV5-1 with TRBJ1-1; D unresolved. This CDR3 is built from 14 residues. Trimming removed 6 bases at V and 5 bases at J, with 17 bases between. Per the germline V gene, CDR1 is SGHRS and CDR2 is YFSETQ. CDR3 nucleotides: TGCGCCAGCATGATAGGATTTGGAGGGACTGAAGCTTTCTTT. Its translation is CASMIGFGGTEAFF.

The chain combines TRBV19 with TRBJ1-5; D is unclear. CDR1 is LNHDA, CDR2 SQIVND, per germline (reference sequence). The CDR3 is made up of 16 amino acids. Trimming removed 1 base at V and 0 bases at J, with 10 bases between. The CDR3 coding sequence is TGTGCCAGTAGTATAGCGACAATACATAGCAATCAGCCCCAGCATTTT. Its translation: CASSIATIHSNQPQHF.

This chain connects TRBV5-5 to TRBJ1-1; D is uncertain. CDR3 length: 15 amino acids. The germline V and J ends were trimmed by 3 bases and 0 bases, with 12 bases remaining between them. Germline V gene data show CDR1 as SGHKS and CDR2 as YYEKEE (reference sequence). CDR3 in DNA: TGTGCCAGCAGCTCCCCACAGAGCCTGAACACTGAAGCTTTCTTT. Translating gives CASSSPQSLNTEAFF. The entire variable domain, with the rest obtained from reference TRBV5-5 and TRBJ1-1, is as follows: DAGVTQSPTHLIKTRGQQVTLRCSPISGHKSVSWYQQVLGQGPQFIFQYYEKEERGRGNFPDRFSARQFPNYSSELNVNALLLGDSALYLCASSSPQSLNTEAFFGQGTRLTVV.

The sample holds one count of this clone. The chain uses TRBV4-1 and TRBJ1-1; tentative D call: TRBD1 (6 bases). CDR1 and CDR2 (germline): MGHRA, YSYEKL. The CDR3 has 15 residues. Trimming cost V 1 base and J 5 bases, with 14 bases left between them. CDR3 DNA sequence: TGCGCCAGCAGCCAAGGGTTCTTAGGACAGACTGAAGCTTTCTTT. It codes for CASSQGFLGQTEAFF.

The chain carries TRBV27 and TRBJ2-5, with D perhaps matching TRBD2 (6 bases). Germline V lookup: CDR1 MNHEY, CDR2 SMNVEV (reference sequence). V shed 5 bases and J shed 3 bases, with 13 bases lying between them. The length of the CDR3 is 14 residues. The CDR3 loop is CASSPLGGEETQYF. For the CDR3, the DNA is TGTGCCAGCAGTCCCCTAGGAGGGGAAGAGACCCAGTACTTC.

V and J are TRBV9 and TRBJ2-1; D might be TRBD1 (6 bases). The CDR3 totals 15 residues. Deletions cut 0 bases from V and 5 bases from J, with 12 bases between. Germline CDR1 and CDR2: SGDLS and YYNGEE. The CDR3 sequence is CASSVEQGWDNEQFF. As DNA, the CDR3 is TGTGCCAGCAGCGTAGAACAGGGCTGGGACAATGAGCAGTTCTTC.

This chain uses TRBV4-1 with TRBJ1-1; D perhaps matches TRBD1 (6 bases). CDR1 is MGHRA and CDR2 is YSYEKL in the germline V gene. The CDR3 loop spans 14 amino acids. V was clipped by 5 bases and J by 4 bases, with 14 bases between them. In nucleotides, the CDR3 is TGCGCCAGCAGCTACAGGGAGGGAAGCACTGAAGCTTTCTTT. This translates into CASSYREGSTEAFF.

This sequence joins TRBV7-8 and TRBJ2-7, with a weak D call TRBD1 (5 bases). Germline assignment: CDR1 SGHVS and CDR2 FQNEAQ. Between the trimmed V and J ends, which lost 5 bases and 6 bases, there was a span of 20 bases. This CDR3 contains 15 residues. In DNA, the CDR3 is TGTGCCAGCAGCCTAAGGGGTGACTCTCAGGGCGAGCAGTACTTC. Translated, it gives CASSLRGDSQGEQYF.

The chain employs TRBV9 and TRBJ2-7; D remains ambiguous. Trimming took 2 bases from V and 3 from J, leaving 12 bases between them. This CDR3 comprises 14 residues. Germline-derived CDR1 and CDR2 are SGDLS and YYNGEE. The CDR3 nucleotides read TGTGCCAGCAGCGTTACCAGGTCGAGCTACGAGCAGTACTTC. As protein: CASSVTRSSYEQYF.

DNA for the CDR3: TGCGCCAGCAGCCAAGTTCCGCTTTGGTTGGAGGGCCAGAGACCCCCCTACGAGCAGTACTTC. Amino acids: CASSQVPLWLEGQRPPYEQYF. The chain uses TRBV4-3 and TRBJ2-7; D is perhaps TRBD2 (6 bases). This CDR3 spans 21 amino acids. Germline assignment: CDR1 LGHNA and CDR2 YSLEER. Trimming stripped 1 base from V and 2 bases from J, with 30 bases between.

CDR3 loop: CASTGYEQYF. CDR3 bases: TGTGCCAGCACGGGCTACGAGCAGTACTTC. This rearrangement joins TRBV2 to TRBJ2-7; no clear D gene. Trimming removed 7 bases from V and 3 bases from J, with 4 bases in between. The CDR3 is 10 amino acids. Germline loops: CDR1 SNHLY, CDR2 FYNNEI.

This chain connects TRBV5-1 to TRBJ1-5, with TRBD1 matching 10 bases. This CDR3 spans 19 amino acids. V was clipped by 0 bases and J by 0 bases; unmatched bases: 9. Germline CDR1 reads SGHRS; CDR2 reads YFSETQ. The CDR3 coding sequence is TGCGCCAGCAGCTTGGAACCGGGACAGGGGCGCTATAGCAATCAGCCCCAGCATTTT. Protein sequence: CASSLEPGQGRYSNQPQHF. Using reference TRBV5-1 and TRBJ1-5 for the parts outside the CDR3, the full variable domain is KAGVTQTPRYLIKTRGQQVTLSCSPISGHRSVSWYQQTPGQGLQFLFEYFSETQRNKGNFPGRFSGRQFSNSRSEMNVSTLELGDSALYLCASSLEPGQGRYSNQPQHFGDGTRLSIL.